This TCR beta chain was recovered during a study of T cell repertoires in cytomegalovirus infection. Looking at the study overall: It was recently identified HLA-C-restricted and well-studied HLA-B-restricted CMV epitopes that the study used. Shared public TCR beta signatures pointed to both CMV infection and a matching HLA type.

On this clonotype itself: Antigen unknown.

Germline trimming cut 4 bases from V and 5 bases from J; bases unmatched to any gene: 4. The CDR3 is made up of 16 amino acids. CDR1 SGHTA and CDR2 FQGNSA come from the germline V gene. Overall study findings and caveats: Based on cumulative public TCR beta family frequency, carriers of CMV plus the relevant HLA were identified.

TCRdb re-called the reads with MiXCR, one entry per CDR3 protein. In the table there are 550,000 to 700,000 distinct CDR3 sequences, roughly 42% of which are singletons. The TCR sequence derives from a human donor in good health (CMV status not recorded). Some clones in this sample may be carry-over from other donors' samples. The starting material was cultured PBMCs, obtained from culture after CMV antigen stimulation. This chain joins TRBV7-2 and TRBJ2-3, with TRBD2 matching 15 bases. The CDR3 DNA reads TGTGCCAGCAGCTCGGGACTAGCGGGGGGCGGAGATACGCAGTATTTT. Translating gives CASSSGLAGGGDTQYF. The variable domain in full, completed from reference TRBV7-2 and TRBJ2-3, reads GAGVSQSPSNKVTEKGKDVELRCDPISGHTALYWYRQSLGQGLEFLIYFQGNSAPDKSGLPSDRFSAERTGGSVSTLTIQRTQQEDSAVYLCASSSGLAGGGDTQYFGPGTRLTVL.